This entry concerns a single T cell receptor (beta chain). The source of the sample is a study of technical replicates of blood from a few donors. Method: immunoSEQ multiplex PCR; TCRdb's copy keeps in-frame clones and lacks some. The table has just under 60,000 clones, about nine tenths seen once. Sequenced: PBMCs. The source is a human donor in good health. Some clones in this sample may be carry-over from other donors' samples.

CDR3 DNA: TGCGCCAGCAGTGATACGGGGGGGCCGGAAGAGACCCAGTACTTC. This codes for CASSDTGGPEETQYF. The chain is built from TRBV5-1 and TRBJ2-5; TRBD2 matches at 8 bases. The CDR3 has 15 residues. Germline CDR1 SGHRS, CDR2 YFSETQ. Trimming removed 5 bases from V and 3 bases from J; junction bases left unmatched: 9.